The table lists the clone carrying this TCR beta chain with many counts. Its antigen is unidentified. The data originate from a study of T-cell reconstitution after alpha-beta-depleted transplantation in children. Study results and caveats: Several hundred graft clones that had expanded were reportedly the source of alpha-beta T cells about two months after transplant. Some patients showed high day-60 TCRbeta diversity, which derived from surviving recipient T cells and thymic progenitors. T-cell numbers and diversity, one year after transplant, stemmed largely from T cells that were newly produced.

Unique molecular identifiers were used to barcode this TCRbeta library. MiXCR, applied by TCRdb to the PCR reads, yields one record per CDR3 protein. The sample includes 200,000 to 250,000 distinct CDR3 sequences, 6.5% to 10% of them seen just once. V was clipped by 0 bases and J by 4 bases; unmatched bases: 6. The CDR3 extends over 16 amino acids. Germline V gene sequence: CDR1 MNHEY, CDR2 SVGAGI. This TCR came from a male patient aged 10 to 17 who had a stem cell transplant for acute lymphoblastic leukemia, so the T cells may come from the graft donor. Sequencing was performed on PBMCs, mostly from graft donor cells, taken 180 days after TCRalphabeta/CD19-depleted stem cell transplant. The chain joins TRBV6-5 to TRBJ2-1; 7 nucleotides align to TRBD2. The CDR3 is CASSYSILARYNEQFF. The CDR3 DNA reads TGTGCCAGCAGTTACTCGATACTAGCGAGATACAATGAGCAGTTCTTC.